This paragraph reports one T cell receptor beta chain. At least ten counts were recorded for this clonotype. It lacks a known antigen. No much larger clone exists at a distance of one base, and base qualities are not known. cDNA synthesis used template-switch 5'RACE with a primer carrying a 10-nucleotide random unique molecular identifier tagging each TCR transcript. Every sequencing run yielded over 180 million TCR-beta sequences covering 15-18 subjects. The RNeasy kit was used to extract total RNA. Using the KAPA Real-time Library Amplification kit, TCR-beta VDJ regions were amplified with primers for the TCR constant region and the 5'RACE anchor. A first PCR added sample indexes and Illumina adaptors, and a second PCR then raised library yield. After purification with Ampure beads, the TCR product of roughly 650 bp was size-selected on a 2% E-gel SizeSelection system. Before pooling, library quality was assessed on a Bioanalyzer, concentration was determined with Qubit, and library quantification was performed with the Kapa Library Quantification kit. Libraries were sequenced paired-end 2 x 150 bp on an Illumina HiSeq 2500. To increase sequence diversity, about 25-31% phiX was spiked into each library pool. The paper's processing steps were these. Quality-filtered reads were processed with the UMI-based MiGEC pipeline, and over 80% of raw TCR sequences were removed by the MiGEC pipeline during error correction. IMGT germline references were used for alignment of VDJ genes, and clonotypes were defined by a unique CDR3 amino acid sequence together with V-J genes. Clonal expansion, Shannon diversity and CDR3 relatedness were evaluated with VDJtools (CalcPairwiseDistances, ClusterSamples), while phylogenetic trees were built in CLCbio workbench. Expanded clones were defined as having at least 8 unique UMIs, based on coefficient-of-variation modelling across technical triplicates. TCRdb reprocessing: public reads trimmed at Q25 with fastp, clones called with MiXCR, in-frame beta chains kept. Each CDR3 protein appears once, grouped with its most common genes and DNA. The V and J calls come from TCRdb's annotation, not from the publication. Counted in this sample were 75,000 to 90,000 distinct CDR3 sequences; about a tenth of them appeared once. The ten largest clonotypes hold about 1.7% of the sample.

This sample was included in a study of neurological immune-mediated disorders (dated by TCRdb to between 2018 and 2021). General notes on the study: Using UMI-based sequencing, the study compared peripheral blood TCR-beta repertoires from patients with HTLV-I-associated myelopathy (HAM/TSP), patients with multiple sclerosis, and healthy controls. The approximately 99 TCR-beta libraries included longitudinal samples, technical triplicates and paired sorted CD4+ and CD8+ T-cell subsets alongside PBMC samples. The cohort included around 70 subjects: around 15 with HAM/TSP, some 35 with multiple sclerosis, and 20 healthy controls. General conclusions and limits of the study: The highest TCR clonal expansion was observed in HAM/TSP patients, whereas the lowest was observed in MS patients, even when compared with healthy controls. No identical CDR3 amino acid sequences were shared among expanded clones across subjects, suggesting private TCR-beta repertoires in all groups.

The healthy controls were volunteers from a blood bank in Maryland, USA. Libraries from unsorted PBMCs were made from 2 million PBMCs kept in RNAlater at -80 degrees C until RNA extraction. PBMCs were separated from peripheral blood using Ficoll-Hypaque density gradient centrifugation and then cryopreserved in liquid nitrogen. CDR3 length: 17 amino acids, cysteine to phenylalanine. The sequence is cut down to CDR3 DNA, 51 bases in frame from base 1. From the germline V gene, CDR1 is SGHRS and CDR2 is YFSETQ. From V the trimming removes 4 bases and from J it removes 4 bases, while the gene matches leave 12 bases of the junction unaccounted for.

The receptor was derived from a man aged 35-49 years in good health. Material: PBMCs. The sequence is built from TRBV5-1 and TRBJ2-2; 8 bases in the junction line up with TRBD2. The DNA reads TGCGCCAGCAGCCGATACGGAGCGGGGGCCCTCACCGGGGAGCTGTTTTTT. This gives the protein CASSRYGAGALTGELFF.